These 30 T cell receptor beta chains originate from one sample sequenced in a study of beta chain features in type 1 diabetes. The investigators reverse transcribed all of the isolated RNA, so they sequenced expressed TCRB transcripts. Assay: immunoSEQ multiplex PCR; the TCRdb copy retains only in-frame clones and omits some. The sample holds 15,000 to 20,000 clones, 40% to 60% seen once. Sequencing was carried out using stem cell memory CD4+ T cells from blood. All receptors derive from a man in his late teens or twenties in good health.

The gene calls are TRBV11-2 and TRBJ2-5; D may be TRBD2 (6 bases). V lost 4 bases and J lost 2, with 17 bases in between. The CDR3 has 16 amino acids. CDR1 and CDR2 from the germline V gene are SGHAT and FQNNGV. The CDR3 reads CASSSRGTGLQETQYF. The CDR3, as DNA: TGTGCCAGCAGCTCCCGCGGGACGGGGTTACAAGAGACCCAGTACTTC.

There are a few counts of this clone. The V call is TRBV6-5, the J call TRBJ2-7; 7 bases line up with TRBD1. The CDR3 sequence is 15 residues long. Unmatched junction bases numbered 9, after V lost 4 bases and J lost 3 bases. Germline loops: CDR1 MNHEY, CDR2 SVGAGI. The chain's CDR3 is CASSSPRGQSYEQYF. The DNA for the CDR3 is TGTGCCAGCAGTTCTCCCCGGGGACAGAGCTACGAGCAGTACTTC.

This sequence joins TRBV7-2 and TRBJ2-1; the D gene is possibly TRBD2 (5 bases). Trimming took 1 base from V and 10 from J, leaving 14 bases between them. The CDR3 has 14 amino acids. The V gene's germline CDR1 is SGHTA and CDR2 FQGNSA. The chain's CDR3 is CASSLGNARGEQFF. The CDR3 region has the DNA TGTGCCAGCAGCTTAGGGAATGCTCGGGGAGAGCAGTTCTTC.

The chain employs TRBV9 and TRBJ1-3; 8 nucleotides align to TRBD1. In germline, CDR1 is SGDLS, CDR2 YYNGEE. The V gene end was trimmed by 4 bases and the J gene end by 0 bases; junction bases not matched to a gene: 9. This CDR3 has 17 amino acids. CDR3 in DNA: TGTGCCAGCAGCCAAACACCCGGGACAGGCTCTGGAAACACCATATATTTT. The encoded protein is CASSQTPGTGSGNTIYF.

The rearrangement uses TRBV7-9 and TRBJ1-1; D unclear. This CDR3 region has 13 residues. The ends were cut back, 6 bases at V and 4 bases at J, with 12 bases in the middle. Germline V gene data show CDR1 as SEHNR and CDR2 as FQNEAQ (reference sequence). The CDR3 region has the DNA TGTGCCAGCAGATTGACTGGGAGCACTGAAGCTTTCTTT. Translated: CASRLTGSTEAFF.

The J gene is TRBJ2-5, the V gene TRBV27, with TRBD2 identical over 11 bases. V gave up 7 bases and J gave up 7 bases; unmatched junction bases: 14. There are 16 residues in the CDR3. Germline V gene data show CDR1 as MNHEY and CDR2 as SMNVEV (reference sequence). For the CDR3, the DNA is TGTGCCAGCAAACCCGGGACTAGCGGCCCCCCAGGGACCCAGTACTTC. It codes for CASKPGTSGPPGTQYF.

A single count supports this clone. The DNA of the CDR3 is TGTGCCACCAGCATTAACAGTGGCAATCAGCCCCAGCATTTT. It yields the protein CATSINSGNQPQHF. The chain has TRBV15 and TRBJ1-5; D remains ambiguous. Per the germline V gene, CDR1 is LNHNV and CDR2 is YYDKDF (reference sequence). The CDR3 extends over 14 amino acids. V was pared by 4 bases and J by 2 bases, with 9 bases between.

The chain couples TRBV7-2 to TRBJ2-5; no reliable D call. This CDR3 spans 12 amino acids. The V end was cut by 5 bases, the J end by 5 bases, with 9 bases between. Germline-derived CDR1 and CDR2 are SGHTA and FQGNSA. The CDR3 region is CASSRHSETQYF. DNA of the CDR3: TGTGCCAGCAGCAGACATTCCGAGACCCAGTACTTC.

The chain joins TRBV5-1 to TRBJ2-5; 14 nucleotides match TRBD2. The CDR3 sequence is 17 residues long. J gave up 4 bases and V 2 bases, and 7 bases lay outside the gene matches. Germline CDR1 SGHRS, CDR2 YFSETQ. The CDR3 DNA is TGCGCCAGCAGCTTCGGCATGGGACTAGCGGGGGTAGAGACCCAGTACTTC. It translates to CASSFGMGLAGVETQYF.

The J gene is TRBJ1-2, the V gene TRBV28; 7 bases map to TRBD1. This CDR3 has 15 amino acids. The germline V gene encodes CDR1 MDHEN and CDR2 SYDVKM. J gave up 1 base and V 5 bases, and 7 bases lay outside the gene matches. The CDR3 spells CASSGPGQNNYGYTF. CDR3 nucleotides: TGTGCCAGCAGTGGACCGGGACAGAATAACTATGGCTACACCTTC.

The J gene is TRBJ2-2, the V gene TRBV19; possibly TRBD2 for D (6 bases). Germline V gene data show CDR1 as LNHDA and CDR2 as SQIVND (reference sequence). Trimming shortened V by 5 bases and J by 4 bases, and 14 bases separated the two germline ends. This CDR3 is 15 amino acids long. CDR3 sequence: CASSSRGWGTGELFF. In DNA, the CDR3 is TGTGCCAGTAGTTCCCGGGGGTGGGGCACCGGGGAGCTGTTTTTT.

This chain links TRBV7-3 with TRBJ2-1; D perhaps matches TRBD1 (5 bases). The V end was cut by 5 bases, the J end by 6 bases, with 11 bases between. Germline CDR1 reads SGHTA; CDR2 reads FQGTGA. CDR3 length equals 13 residues. The CDR3 DNA sequence: TGTGCCAGCAGCGGGAATCAGGGCAATGAGCAGTTCTTC. Translating it yields CASSGNQGNEQFF.

The chain joins TRBV28 to TRBJ2-1; 11 bases match TRBD2. Germline loops: CDR1 MDHEN, CDR2 SYDVKM. This CDR3 spans 15 amino acids. J gave up 5 bases and V 6 bases, and 6 bases lay outside the gene matches. CDR3 nucleotides: TGTGCCAGCAGACCCGGGACTAGCGGCCACAATGAGCAGTTCTTC. This encodes CASRPGTSGHNEQFF. The complete variable domain, with remaining parts taken from reference TRBV28 and TRBJ2-1, reads DVKVTQSSRYLVKRTGEKVFLECVQDMDHENMFWYRQDPGLGLRLIYFSYDVKMKEKGDIPEGYSVSREKKERFSLILESASTNQTSMYLCASRPGTSGHNEQFFGPGTRLTVL.

This clone was seen a handful of times. The rearrangement joins TRBV5-1 to TRBJ2-7; possibly TRBD1 for D (5 bases). The CDR3 covers 14 residues. CDR1 SGHRS and CDR2 YFSETQ come from the germline V gene. V lost 6 bases and J lost 0, with 13 bases in between. CDR3 in amino acids: CASKRGINSYEQYF. CDR3 sequence (DNA): TGCGCCAGCAAAAGGGGAATCAACTCCTACGAGCAGTACTTC.

The rearrangement uses TRBV9 and TRBJ2-5, with a tentative D call TRBD2 (5 bases). The V end was cut by 0 bases, the J end by 2 bases, with 5 bases between. Germline loops: CDR1 SGDLS, CDR2 YYNGEE. This CDR3 region has 13 residues. The CDR3 DNA is TGTGCCAGCAGCGTAGGAGGGCAAGAGACCCAGTACTTC. Encoded protein: CASSVGGQETQYF.

This chain joins TRBV10-3 and TRBJ2-3; 10 bases align to TRBD2. Germline V gene sequence: CDR1 ENHRY, CDR2 SYGVKD. Losses at the gene ends were 3 bases for V and 1 base for J; bases not matched to a gene: 7. The CDR3 is 17 amino acids. The CDR3 is CAISDQRGGPRTDTQYF. In nucleotides, the CDR3 is TGTGCCATCAGTGATCAGCGGGGGGGGCCCCGCACAGATACGCAGTATTTT.

The chain employs TRBV6-6 and TRBJ2-7; possible D gene TRBD1, 5 bases. Germline loops: CDR1 MNHNY, CDR2 SVGAGI (reference sequence). The V end lost 0 bases, the J end lost 7 bases, and 16 bases lay between the germline ends. The length of the CDR3 is 15 residues. CDR3 DNA: TGTGCCAGCAGTTACTCGAGGACAACCGCTAGTGAGCAGTACTTC. It translates to CASSYSRTTASEQYF.

V and J are TRBV15 and TRBJ2-1; a weak D match, TRBD2 (8 bases). The V gene lost 3 bases and the J gene lost 7 bases, with 19 bases spanning the gap. Germline CDR1 and CDR2: LNHNV and YYDKDF (reference sequence). The CDR3 runs to 16 residues. CDR3 DNA sequence: TGTGCCACCAGCAGCAGCGGGGGCCAGGGGGAGAATGAGCAGTTCTTC. This sequence encodes CATSSSGGQGENEQFF.

As concerns this clone: Germline and junction disagree at one end, which may indicate a read error. The chain joins TRBV7-3 to TRBJ2-1, with 10 bases that match TRBD2. The CDR3 is 14 residues long. Germline assignment: CDR1 SGHTA and CDR2 FQGTGA. DNA for the CDR3: TGTGCTAGCAGCCTTAGCGGGAGGCTCAATGAGCAGTTCTTC. Its protein is CASSLSGRLNEQFF.

The chain couples TRBV28 to TRBJ1-4; 10 positions agree with TRBD1. The J segment lost 8 bases and the V segment lost 5 bases, leaving 8 bases of the junction unmatched. The germline V gene has CDR1 MDHEN and CDR2 SYDVKM. The CDR3 consists of 15 residues. The CDR3 nucleotides read TGTGCCAGCAGTGTTCTAGGGACAGGGGTGGAAAAACTGTTTTTT. This translates into CASSVLGTGVEKLFF.

The J gene is TRBJ2-7, the V gene TRBV4-2; 7 bases align to TRBD2. Germline CDR1 is LGHNA and CDR2 is YNFKEQ. This CDR3 is 14 amino acids long. Germline trimming cut 1 base from V and 6 bases from J; bases unmatched to any gene: 6. The CDR3 sequence: CASSQGLAVTEQYF. CDR3 sequence (DNA): TGTGCCAGCAGCCAAGGCCTAGCGGTAACCGAGCAGTACTTC.

This clone occurred a few times. This chain connects TRBV30 to TRBJ1-2, with D unresolved. The CDR3 consists of 13 residues. The germline CDR1 and CDR2 sequences are GTSNPN and SVGIG (reference sequence). Trimming cost V 3 bases and J 4 bases, with 12 bases left between them. Here the CDR3 DNA reads TGTGCCTGGAGCGAGGTCGACGGCTATGGCTACACCTTC. This translates into CAWSEVDGYGYTF.

This chain links TRBV10-3 with TRBJ2-1, with 7 nucleotides matching TRBD1. Germline CDR1 is ENHRY and CDR2 is SYGVKD. Trimming took 2 bases from V and 10 from J; bases not matched to a gene: 5. This CDR3 contains 13 residues. The CDR3 region is CAISEGTDSEQFF. CDR3 sequence (DNA): TGTGCCATCAGTGAGGGGACAGATTCCGAGCAGTTCTTC.

The rearrangement links TRBV27 to TRBJ2-3; weak D call: TRBD2 (5 bases). Trimming pared 4 bases from V and 3 bases from J, leaving 8 bases between. Germline V gives CDR1 MNHEY, CDR2 SMNVEV (reference sequence). The length of the CDR3 is 13 residues. The CDR3, as DNA: TGTGCCAGCAGTTACCGAGGGACAGATACGCAGTATTTT. It is translated as CASSYRGTDTQYF.

The chain combines TRBV7-2 with TRBJ2-3; 11 bases are shared with TRBD2. V shed 2 bases, J shed 3 bases, and the junction held 10 bases outside the gene matches. Per the germline V gene, CDR1 is SGHTA and CDR2 is FQGNSA. This CDR3 has 18 residues. CDR3 in DNA: TGTGCCAGCAGCTTAAGGCTAGCGGGAGGCCGTCGTACAGATACGCAGTATTTT. Translating gives CASSLRLAGGRRTDTQYF.

This clone was picked up a small number of times. The V call is TRBV7-2, the J call TRBJ1-2, with TRBD1 matching 9 bases. In germline, CDR1 is SGHTA, CDR2 FQGNSA. The CDR3 is 16 amino acids. The V and J ends lost 3 bases and 5 bases, in that order; junction bases with no gene match: 10. This chain's CDR3 is CASSFEGQGNTYGYTF. As DNA, the CDR3 is TGTGCCAGCAGCTTCGAGGGACAGGGAAATACTTATGGCTACACCTTC.

V and J are TRBV7-9 and TRBJ2-3; 9 bases are shared with TRBD2. CDR3 length equals 15 residues. The J segment lost 5 bases and the V segment lost 2 bases, leaving 5 bases of the junction unmatched. The germline V gene has CDR1 SEHNR and CDR2 FQNEAQ (reference sequence). This chain's CDR3 is CASSLLSGRRDTQYF. The CDR3 coding sequence is TGTGCCAGCAGCTTATTAAGCGGGAGGAGAGATACGCAGTATTTT.

The V gene is TRBV5-4, the J gene TRBJ1-3; no reliable D call. Trimming pared 4 bases from V and 15 bases from J, leaving 20 bases between. The CDR3 totals 13 residues. In germline, CDR1 is SGHNT, CDR2 YYREEE (reference sequence). The CDR3 loop is CASSHYLVEREYF. In nucleotides, the CDR3 is TGTGCCAGCAGCCATTACCTGGTGGAGAGGGAATATTTT.

The gene calls are TRBV7-3 and TRBJ1-4, with TRBD1 identical over 7 bases. CDR1 and CDR2 from the germline V gene are SGHTA and FQGTGA. J lost 0 bases, V lost 1 base, and 8 bases had no gene match. This CDR3 is built from 18 residues. The CDR3 nucleotides are TGTGCCAGCAGCTTAAGGCGGACAGGAACTGCAACTAATGAAAAACTGTTTTTT. Translating gives CASSLRRTGTATNEKLFF.

This chain links TRBV7-8 with TRBJ2-3, with a tentative D call TRBD2 (7 bases). Germline CDR1 reads SGHVS; CDR2 reads FQNEAQ. Trimming left V 5 bases short and J 5 bases short, with 14 bases between. The CDR3 contains 14 residues. CDR3 in amino acids: CASSGRGLVDTQYF. CDR3 bases: TGTGCCAGCAGCGGGAGGGGGTTGGTAGATACGCAGTATTTT.